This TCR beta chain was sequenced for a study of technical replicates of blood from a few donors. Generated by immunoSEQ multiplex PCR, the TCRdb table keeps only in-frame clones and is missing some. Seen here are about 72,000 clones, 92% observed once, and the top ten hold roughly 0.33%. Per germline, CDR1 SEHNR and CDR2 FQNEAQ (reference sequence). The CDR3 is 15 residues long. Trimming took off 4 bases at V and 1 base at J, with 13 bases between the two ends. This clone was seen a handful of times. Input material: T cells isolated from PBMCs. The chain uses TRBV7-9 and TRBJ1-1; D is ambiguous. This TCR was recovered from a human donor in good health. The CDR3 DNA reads TGTGCCAGCAGCTATCTTGGACGGGAGAACACTGAAGCTTTCTTT. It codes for CASSYLGRENTEAFF.